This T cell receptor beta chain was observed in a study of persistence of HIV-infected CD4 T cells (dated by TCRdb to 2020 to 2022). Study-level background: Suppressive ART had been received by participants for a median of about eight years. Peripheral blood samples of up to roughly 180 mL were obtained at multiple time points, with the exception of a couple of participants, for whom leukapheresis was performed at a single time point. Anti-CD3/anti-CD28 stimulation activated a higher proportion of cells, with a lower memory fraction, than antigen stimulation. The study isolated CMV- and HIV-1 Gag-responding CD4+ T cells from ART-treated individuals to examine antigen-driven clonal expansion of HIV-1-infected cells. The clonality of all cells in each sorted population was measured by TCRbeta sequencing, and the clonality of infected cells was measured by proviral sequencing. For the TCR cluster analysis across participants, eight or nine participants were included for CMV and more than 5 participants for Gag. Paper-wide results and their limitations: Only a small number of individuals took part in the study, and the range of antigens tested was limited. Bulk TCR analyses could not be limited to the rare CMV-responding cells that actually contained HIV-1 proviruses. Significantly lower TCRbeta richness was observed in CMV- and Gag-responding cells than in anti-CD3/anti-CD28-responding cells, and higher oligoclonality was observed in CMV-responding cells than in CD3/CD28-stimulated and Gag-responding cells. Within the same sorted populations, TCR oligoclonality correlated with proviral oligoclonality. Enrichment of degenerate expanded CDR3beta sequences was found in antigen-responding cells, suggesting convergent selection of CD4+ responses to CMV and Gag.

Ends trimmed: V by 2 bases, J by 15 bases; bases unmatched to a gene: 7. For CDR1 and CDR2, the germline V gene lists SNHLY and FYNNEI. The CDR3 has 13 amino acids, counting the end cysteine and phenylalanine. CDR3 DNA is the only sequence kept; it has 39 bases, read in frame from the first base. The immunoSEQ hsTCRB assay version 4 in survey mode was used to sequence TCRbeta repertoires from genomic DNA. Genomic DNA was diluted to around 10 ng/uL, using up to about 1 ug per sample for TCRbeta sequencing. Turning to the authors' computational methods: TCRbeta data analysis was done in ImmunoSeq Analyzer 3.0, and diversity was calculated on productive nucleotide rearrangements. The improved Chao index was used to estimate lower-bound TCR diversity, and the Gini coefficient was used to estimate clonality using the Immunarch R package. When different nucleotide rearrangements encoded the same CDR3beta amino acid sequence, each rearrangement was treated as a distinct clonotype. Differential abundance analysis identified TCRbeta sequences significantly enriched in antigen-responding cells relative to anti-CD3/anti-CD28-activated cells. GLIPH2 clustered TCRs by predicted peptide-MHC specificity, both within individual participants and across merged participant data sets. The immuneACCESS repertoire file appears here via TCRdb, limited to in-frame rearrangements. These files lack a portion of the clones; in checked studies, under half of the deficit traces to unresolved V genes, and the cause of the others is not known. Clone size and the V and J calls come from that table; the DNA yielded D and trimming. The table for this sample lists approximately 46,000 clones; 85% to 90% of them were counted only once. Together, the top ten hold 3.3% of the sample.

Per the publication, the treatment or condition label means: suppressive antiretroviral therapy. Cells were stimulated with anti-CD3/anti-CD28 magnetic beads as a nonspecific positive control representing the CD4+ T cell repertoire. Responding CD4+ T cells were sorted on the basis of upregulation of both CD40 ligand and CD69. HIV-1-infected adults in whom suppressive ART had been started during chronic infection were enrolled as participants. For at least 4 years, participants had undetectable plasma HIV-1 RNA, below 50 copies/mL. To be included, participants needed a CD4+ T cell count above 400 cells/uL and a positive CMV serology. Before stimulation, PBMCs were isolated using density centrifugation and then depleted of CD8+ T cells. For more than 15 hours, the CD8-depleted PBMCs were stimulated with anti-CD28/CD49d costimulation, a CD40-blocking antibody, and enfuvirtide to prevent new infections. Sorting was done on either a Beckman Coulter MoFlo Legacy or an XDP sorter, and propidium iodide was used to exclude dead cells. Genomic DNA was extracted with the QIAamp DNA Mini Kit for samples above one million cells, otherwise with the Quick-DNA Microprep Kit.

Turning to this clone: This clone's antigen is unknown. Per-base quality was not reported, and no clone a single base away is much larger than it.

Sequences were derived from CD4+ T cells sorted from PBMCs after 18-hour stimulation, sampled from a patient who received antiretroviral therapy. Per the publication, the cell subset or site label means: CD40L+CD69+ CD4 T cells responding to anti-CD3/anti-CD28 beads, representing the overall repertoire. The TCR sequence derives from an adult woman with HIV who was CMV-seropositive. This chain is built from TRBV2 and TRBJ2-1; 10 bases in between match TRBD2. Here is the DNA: TGTGCCAGCAGTGAAACTAGCGGGACCGGGCTGTTCTTC. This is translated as CASSETSGTGLFF.